This T cell receptor (beta chain) came from a study of CD8+CD57+ T cells in acquired aplastic anemia. This clonotype was seen once. The limits of the CDR3 on the DNA are not certain, so only TCRdb's listed CDR3 is given. Germline loops: CDR1 SGHTA, CDR2 FQGNSA. The CDR3 contains 22 residues when both ends are counted. CDR3 and TCR beta VDJ profiling relied on genomic DNA as the template. TCRdb re-called the reads through MiXCR, storing one row per CDR3 protein. The repertoire consists of just over 400,000 distinct CDR3 sequences, with 55% to 70% occurring once and the leading ten covering 4%. The chain uses TRBV7-2 and TRBJ1-2; the DNA was not used to check the table's D call, TRBD1. This clonotype was sampled from a human donor in good health, serving as a control. Sequencing was done on a sample of sorted CD4+, CD8+, or CD8+CD57+ T cells (not recorded which) from PBMCs. This CDR3 is CASSIYLCSVEDQGQGRIGYTF.